This TCR beta chain appears in the sequencing data of a study of shared clonotypes between healthy human individuals. Study overall: Researchers drew samples from a couple of women and a few men aged 18 to 49.

300 ng DNA, tens of thousands of T cell genomes, went into unsorted PBMC replicate PCRs. Per the study methods: Sequence data from immunoSEQ were junction-only and lacked quality scores; consequently, filtering differed. The method was immunoSEQ multiplex PCR; TCRdb's version includes in-frame clones alone and lacks a portion of them. The DNA was the basis for D and trimming; V, J and clone size are from that table. The sample records some 490,000 clones, around 73% being singletons. From germline, CDR1 is MNHEY and CDR2 SVGAGI. There are 14 residues in the CDR3. The donor population consisted of healthy HIV-negative adults with no recent acute infections or vaccinations.

The receptor comes from a woman in her thirties or forties in good health. Some clones in this sample may be carry-over from other donors' samples. The rearrangement links TRBV6-5 to TRBJ2-5, with a possible D match to TRBD1 (7 bases). Matching the DNA end better, TRBJ2-7 makes the J call doubtful. Sequencing was carried out using PBMCs. CDR3 sequence: CASREGAVAYEQYF. In nucleotides, the CDR3 is TGTGCCAGCAGGGAGGGGGCTGTAGCCTACGAGCAGTACTTC.